The 18 T cell receptor beta chains listed next were all sequenced from one sample in a study of T cells in Graves' hyperthyroidism and ophthalmopathy. Authors of the study amplified TCR beta CDR3 regions from RNA transcripts. HTBI primers were the set used in a first-round RT-PCR of the TCR CDR3. TCRdb reprocessed the multiplex PCR reads with MiXCR, giving one entry per CDR3 protein. The sample gives hundreds of thousands of distinct CDR3 sequences, about a third of which show up once; around 30% is in the top ten. The specimen was blood. The receptors shown here come from a woman aged 40 to 55 with Graves' hyperthyroidism.

This clonotype was observed once. This chain uses TRBV11-2 with TRBJ2-6; D gene uncertain. Germline CDR1 is SGHAT and CDR2 is FQNNGV. Trimming left V 5 bases short and J 4 bases short, with 9 bases between. This CDR3 has 14 amino acids. This CDR3 reads CASSRVEGANVLTF. For the CDR3, the DNA is TGTGCCAGCAGCCGAGTTGAGGGGGCCAACGTCCTGACTTTC.

There are a few counts of this clonotype. This chain connects TRBV6-5 to TRBJ1-3, with TRBD1 matching 7 bases. The V and J ends lost 6 bases and 1 base, in that order; junction bases with no gene match: 9. Germline V lookup: CDR1 MNHEY, CDR2 SVGAGI. The CDR3 is 16 amino acids. CDR3 DNA: TGTGCCAGCAGCCCGAACAGGGGAAGGTCTGGAAACACCATATATTTT. It encodes CASSPNRGRSGNTIYF.

This clonotype was detected a few times. This chain links TRBV10-3 with TRBJ2-7, with D tentatively TRBD2 (5 bases). The J call may not be correct, given that the DNA end is closer to TRBJ2-1. The CDR3 has 12 residues. Germline CDR1 ENHRY, CDR2 SYGVKD. CDR3: CAITGWENEQFF. CDR3 bases: TGTGCCATCACGGGATGGGAAAATGAGCAGTTCTTC.

The chain is built from TRBV12-3 or TRBV12-4 and TRBJ2-7; D is perhaps TRBD1 (6 bases). Between the trimmed V and J ends, which lost 5 bases and 5 bases, there was a span of 10 bases. This CDR3 is built from 12 residues. CDR3: CASSRQVNEQYF. CDR3 DNA sequence: TGTGCCAGCAGTCGACAGGTTAACGAGCAGTACTTC.

Regarding this clonotype: At one end the junction does not follow the germline gene, possibly because of a read error. This chain uses TRBV2 with TRBJ2-6; 9 bases line up with TRBD1. The V gene's germline CDR1 is SNHLY and CDR2 FYNNEI. The CDR3 runs to 17 residues. As DNA, the CDR3 is TGTGCCAGCACTCCCGGGACAGGGATTACTGGGGCCAACGTCCAGACTTTC. This sequence encodes CASTPGTGITGANVQTF.

This clonotype was seen only a few times. The chain has TRBV9 and TRBJ2-2, with 11 bases matching TRBD1. Trimming took 3 bases from V and 3 from J; bases not matched to a gene: 4. Germline CDR1 SGDLS, CDR2 YYNGEE. The CDR3 totals 16 residues. CDR3 DNA: TGTGCCAGCAGCGCCAGGACAGGGGGCGACACCGGGGAGCTGTTTTTT. Its protein product is CASSARTGGDTGELFF.

This clonotype was found a few times. The rearrangement uses TRBV7-8 and TRBJ2-6, with 7 nucleotides matching TRBD1. CDR1 is SGHVS and CDR2 is FQNEAQ in the germline V gene. The CDR3 has 17 residues. Unmatched junction bases numbered 7, after V lost 1 base and J lost 4 bases. CDR3 protein: CASSLEGGARGANVLTF. The CDR3 bases are TGTGCCAGCAGCTTAGAAGGGGGCGCACGGGGGGCCAACGTCCTGACTTTC.

Regarding this clonotype: With a much larger clone just one base away, this may be a read error. The V and J genes are TRBV7-2 and TRBJ2-5; 7 bases are shared with TRBD1. The CDR3 runs 15 residues. Germline V gene data show CDR1 as SGHTA and CDR2 as FQGNSA. DNA for the CDR3: TGTGCCAGCAGCGCGTCAGGGGGACACCAAGGGACCCAGTACTTC. Translation: CASSASGGHQGTQYF.

Note on this clonotype: Compared with germline, one end of the junction differs, possibly owing to a read error. This chain joins TRBV10-2 and TRBJ2-2; 8 positions agree with TRBD1. Per germline, CDR1 WSHSY and CDR2 SAAADI. The CDR3 consists of 15 residues. This chain's CDR3 is CASTEDRVIAGELFF. DNA of the CDR3: TGCGCCAGCACTGAGGACAGGGTGATTGCCGGGGAGCTGTTTTTT.

The CDR3 DNA is TGCAGCGTTGAAGACCAGGAGGGGTTCCGGGCCGGGGAGCTGTTTTTT. Its protein is CSVEDQEGFRAGELFF. The rearrangement joins TRBV29-1 to TRBJ2-2; D may be TRBD2 (6 bases). V was trimmed by 0 bases and J by 6 bases, leaving 17 bases between them. The CDR3 is 16 residues long. CDR1 is SQVTM, CDR2 ANQGSEA, per germline.

CDR3 sequence (DNA): TGTGCCAGTAGGGCCACTAGGGCGGCGGTGGAGCTGTTTTTT. Protein sequence: CASRATRAAVELFF. The chain is built from TRBV19 and TRBJ2-2, with TRBD2 as a possible D gene (5 bases). This CDR3 comprises 14 residues. Germline loops: CDR1 LNHDA, CDR2 SQIVND (reference sequence). With 6 bases removed from V and 10 bases from J, the gap between germline ends came to 18 bases.

This clonotype was observed a handful of times. V is TRBV5-1 and J is TRBJ1-5; D remains unclear. The germline CDR1 and CDR2 sequences are SGHRS and YFSETQ. This CDR3 region has 15 residues. The V end was cut by 2 bases, the J end by 1 base, with 10 bases between. The CDR3 DNA sequence: TGCGCCAGCAGCTTTGGAGGGATGAGCAATCAGCCCCAGCATTTT. Its translation is CASSFGGMSNQPQHF.

Comment on this clonotype: One end of the junction does not line up with germline, which may come from a read error. This sequence joins TRBV5-1 and TRBJ1-1; D gene ambiguous. The CDR3 loop spans 14 amino acids. Germline V CDR1 and CDR2: SGHRS, YFSETQ. This chain's CDR3 is CTSSLTEGETEAFF. The CDR3 nucleotides read TGCACCAGCAGCCTTACCGAGGGTGAGACTGAAGCTTTCTTT.

This clonotype was found a few times. This chain joins TRBV5-6 and TRBJ1-5, with D hard to call. CDR1 is SGHDT and CDR2 is YYEEEE in the germline V gene. This CDR3 has 20 amino acids. Trimming stripped 0 bases from V and 0 bases from J, with 22 bases between. As DNA, the CDR3 is TGTGCCAGCAGCTTGGCCTTCGACACCCAGATCGGGTATAGCAATCAGCCCCAGCATTTT. Translation: CASSLAFDTQIGYSNQPQHF.

The chain couples TRBV6-5 to TRBJ2-7; D unclear. V gave up 5 bases and J gave up 3 bases, with 20 bases separating them. This CDR3 is 16 amino acids long. CDR1 is MNHEY, CDR2 SVGAGI, per germline. CDR3 in amino acids: CASSLDSESVVYEQYF. CDR3 bases: TGTGCCAGCAGTCTGGATTCAGAGTCTGTGGTCTACGAGCAGTACTTC.

The chain is built from TRBV19 and TRBJ1-6, with D unresolved. The V end was cut by 7 bases, the J end by 6 bases, with 10 bases between. Per the germline V gene, CDR1 is LNHDA and CDR2 is SQIVND (reference sequence). The CDR3 totals 13 residues. The CDR3 sequence: CASNEGFNSPLHF. The CDR3 DNA sequence: TGTGCCAGTAACGAGGGCTTTAATTCACCCCTCCACTTT.

This clonotype was detected ten times or more. V usage is TRBV15 and J usage is TRBJ1-5; D is uncertain. Trimming shortened V by 1 base and J by 7 bases, and 8 bases separated the two germline ends. This CDR3 region has 13 residues. CDR1 and CDR2 (germline): LNHNV, YYDKDF (reference sequence). CDR3 amino acids: CATSRGVKQPQHF. CDR3 bases: TGTGCCACCAGCAGAGGGGTAAAGCAGCCCCAGCATTTT.

This clonotype has ten or more counts. The chain couples TRBV10-3 to TRBJ1-3; 9 bases are a match to TRBD1. V was clipped by 6 bases and J by 0 bases; unmatched bases: 6. From germline, CDR1 is ENHRY and CDR2 SYGVKD. The CDR3 is 16 amino acids. This chain's CDR3 is CAISRDRATSGNTIYF. The DNA of the CDR3 is TGTGCCATCAGCAGGGACAGGGCCACCTCTGGAAACACCATATATTTT.